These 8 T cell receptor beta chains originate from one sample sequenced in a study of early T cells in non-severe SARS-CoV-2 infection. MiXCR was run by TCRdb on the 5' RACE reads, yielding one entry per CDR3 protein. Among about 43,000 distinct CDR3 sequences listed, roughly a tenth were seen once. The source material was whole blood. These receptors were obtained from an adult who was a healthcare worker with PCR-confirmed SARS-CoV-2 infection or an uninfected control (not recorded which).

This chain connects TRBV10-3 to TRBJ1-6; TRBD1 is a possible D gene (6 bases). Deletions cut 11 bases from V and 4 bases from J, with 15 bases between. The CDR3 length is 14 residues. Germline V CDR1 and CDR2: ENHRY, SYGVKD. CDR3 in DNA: TGTGCCCTAAGTGCAGGACAGTATAATTCACCCCTCCACTTT. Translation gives CALSAGQYNSPLHF.

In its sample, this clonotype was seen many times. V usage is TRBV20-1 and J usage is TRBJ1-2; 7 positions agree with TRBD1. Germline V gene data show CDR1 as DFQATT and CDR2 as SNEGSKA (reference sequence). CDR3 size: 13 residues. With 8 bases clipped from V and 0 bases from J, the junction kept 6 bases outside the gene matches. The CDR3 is CSFRTGSNYGYTF. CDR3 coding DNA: TGCAGTTTCCGGACAGGATCTAACTATGGCTACACCTTC.

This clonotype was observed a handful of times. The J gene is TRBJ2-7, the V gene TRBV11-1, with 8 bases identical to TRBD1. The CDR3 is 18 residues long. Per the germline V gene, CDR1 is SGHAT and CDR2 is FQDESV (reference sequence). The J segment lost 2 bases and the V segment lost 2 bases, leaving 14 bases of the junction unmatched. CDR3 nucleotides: TGTGCCAGCAGCTTAACATTCTCCGGGACAGGCCAAACCTACGAGCAGTACTTC. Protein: CASSLTFSGTGQTYEQYF.

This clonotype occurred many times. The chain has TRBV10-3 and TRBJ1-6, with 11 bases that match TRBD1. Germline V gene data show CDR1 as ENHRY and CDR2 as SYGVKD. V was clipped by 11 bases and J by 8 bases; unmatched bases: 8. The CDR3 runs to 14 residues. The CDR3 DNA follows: TGTGCCGCCAGGGGACAGGGGGTGTATTCACCCCTCCACTTT. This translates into CAARGQGVYSPLHF.

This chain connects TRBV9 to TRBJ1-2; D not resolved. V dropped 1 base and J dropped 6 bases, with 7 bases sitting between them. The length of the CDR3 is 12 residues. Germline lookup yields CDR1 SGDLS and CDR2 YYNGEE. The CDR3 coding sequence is TGTGCCAGCAGCGTATCCCAGAATGGCTACACCTTC. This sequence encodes CASSVSQNGYTF.

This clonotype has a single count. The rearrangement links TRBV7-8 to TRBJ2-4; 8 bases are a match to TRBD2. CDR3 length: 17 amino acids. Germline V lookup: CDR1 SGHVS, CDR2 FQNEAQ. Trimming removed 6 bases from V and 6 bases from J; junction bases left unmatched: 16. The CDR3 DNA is TGTGCCAGCAGTAGAATGCCGGGACTAGAAGGGGGAAACATTCAGTACTTC. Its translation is CASSRMPGLEGGNIQYF.

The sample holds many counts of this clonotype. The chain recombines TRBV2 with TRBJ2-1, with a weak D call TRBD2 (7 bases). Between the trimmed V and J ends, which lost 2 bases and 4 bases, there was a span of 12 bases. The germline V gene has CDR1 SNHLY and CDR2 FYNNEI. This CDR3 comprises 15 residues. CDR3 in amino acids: CASSEMGGPYNEQFF. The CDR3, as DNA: TGTGCCAGCAGTGAAATGGGGGGGCCGTACAATGAGCAGTTCTTC.

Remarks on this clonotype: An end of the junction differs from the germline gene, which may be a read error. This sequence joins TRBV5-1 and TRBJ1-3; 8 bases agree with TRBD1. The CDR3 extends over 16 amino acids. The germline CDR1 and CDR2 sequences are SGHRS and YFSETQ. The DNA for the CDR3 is TGCGCCAGCAGCTTGTTCGGACAGGGCTCTGAAAACACCATATATTTT. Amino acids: CASSLFGQGSENTIYF.